These 5 T cell receptor beta chains came from one sample sequenced in a study of blood T cell repertoires in COVID-19. Profiled with immunoSEQ multiplex PCR; TCRdb holds only in-frame clones, not every one. Of hundreds of thousands of clones listed, approximately 88% are singletons. Sequencing was done on a sample of PBMCs or T cells enriched from blood (not recorded which). The receptors were sampled from a woman in her 30s who had recovered from COVID-19.

The chain uses TRBV27 and TRBJ2-1; 8 nucleotides agree with TRBD2. The CDR3 length is 16 residues. Germline values: CDR1 MNHEY, CDR2 SMNVEV (reference sequence). The V and J ends lost 3 bases and 6 bases, in that order; junction bases with no gene match: 10. Written as DNA, the CDR3 is TGTGCCAGCAGTTTTTCATGGAGCGGGGGCCTCAATGAGCAGTTCTTC. Encoded protein: CASSFSWSGGLNEQFF.

The gene calls are TRBV30 and TRBJ1-1; no clear D. The CDR3 totals 12 residues. Germline CDR1 reads GTSNPN; CDR2 reads SVGIG (reference sequence). Trimming took off 4 bases at V and 0 bases at J, with 6 bases between the two ends. CDR3 bases: TGTGCCTGGACAGACATGAACACTGAAGCTTTCTTT. Protein product: CAWTDMNTEAFF.

This clone was seen once. J is TRBJ1-1 and V is TRBV27, with D possibly matching TRBD1 (6 bases). Germline CDR1 and CDR2: MNHEY and SMNVEV (reference sequence). Deletions cut 2 bases from V and 10 bases from J, with 11 bases between. The CDR3 totals 12 residues. The CDR3 loop reads CASSLVGGIAFF. The CDR3 region has the DNA TGTGCCAGCAGTTTAGTAGGGGGAATAGCTTTCTTT.

This rearrangement joins TRBV30 to TRBJ2-3; 12 nucleotides agree with TRBD2. Per germline, CDR1 GTSNPN and CDR2 SVGIG (reference sequence). The CDR3 runs to 14 residues. J lost 6 bases, V lost 5 bases, and 6 bases had no gene match. CDR3 region: CAWASGGARDTQYF. DNA for the CDR3: TGTGCCTGGGCTAGCGGGGGGGCCAGGGATACGCAGTATTTT.

This chain joins TRBV28 and TRBJ2-7, with D perhaps TRBD2 (5 bases). This CDR3 contains 13 residues. The germline CDR1 and CDR2 sequences are MDHEN and SYDVKM. V dropped 3 bases and J dropped 12 bases, with 18 bases sitting between them. The CDR3 region is CASSFPSREGRYF. CDR3 nucleotides: TGTGCCAGCAGTTTCCCATCACGGGAAGGGCGGTACTTC.